The present T cell receptor (beta chain) was sequenced within a study of T cell responses to AZD1222 COVID-19 vaccine. TCRdb keeps only in-frame clones here, not all; method: immunoSEQ multiplex PCR. The table has about 140,000 clones, under 95% seen once. Germline CDR1 reads SNHLY; CDR2 reads FYNNEI. Trimming pared 8 bases from V and 3 bases from J, leaving 9 bases between. This CDR3 is 12 amino acids long. This clone was counted a single time. The TCR sequence derives from an adult in good health. Here the sequenced sample was peripheral blood, taken on day 0 of AZD1222 vaccination. The J gene is TRBJ2-3, the V gene TRBV2, with a possible D match to TRBD2 (5 bases). DNA of the CDR3: TGTGCCAGCCATAGGGAGACAGATACGCAGTATTTT. Translation: CASHRETDTQYF.